The text below deals with one T cell receptor beta chain. This specimen comes from a study of response to subunit inactivated influenza vaccine. Via MiXCR, TCRdb re-called the RT-PCR reads, giving one row per CDR3 protein. Seen here are some 150,000 distinct CDR3 sequences, about an eighth observed once, and the top ten hold approximately 30%. The CDR3 spans 14 residues. Germline-derived CDR1 and CDR2 are DFQATT and SNEGSKA (reference sequence). V was pared by 5 bases and J by 6 bases, with 6 bases of the junction left unmatched. The same specimen was also included in a second study, on T cells expressing NK-cell markers. As reported in that work: UMI-tagged 5'RACE template switching yielded the TCR beta cDNA.

This rearrangement joins TRBV20-1 to TRBJ2-1; 11 positions match TRBD1. Specimen: CD8+ T cells sorted from PBMCs, collected roughly 13 days after vaccination. This sequence originates from a man in his forties or fifties who received an inactivated influenza vaccine. CDR3 region: CSAHRDRGFNEQFF. The CDR3 nucleotides read TGCAGTGCTCACCGGGACAGGGGGTTCAATGAGCAGTTCTTC.